What follows are 8 T cell receptor beta chains derived from one specimen sequenced in a study of cytomegalovirus exposure and HLA in healthy donors (dated 2017 in TCRdb). To prepare the library, the immunoSEQ multiplex PCR assay was applied. For the multiplex PCR, a mixture combining 60 forward primers for TCR Vbeta segments and 13 reverse primers for TCR Jbeta segments was used. TCRdb obtained this table from immuneACCESS and retained in-frame rearrangements with V and J assigned. These tables miss some clones; where compared with another copy, unresolved V genes account for less than half of the shortfall, and the remainder is unexplained. This sample comprises about 91,000 clones, under 75% of them detected only once. The ten largest account for 1.2% of the sample. Input material: PBMCs. Source of these receptors: a female donor in good health and CMV-seronegative.

The chain combines TRBV6-5 with TRBJ2-1, with 9 bases aligning to TRBD1. This CDR3 contains 16 residues. Trimming at V came to 3 bases and at J to 6 bases, leaving 9 bases not matched to a gene. Germline V gene lookup returns CDR1 MNHEY and CDR2 SVGAGI. This CDR3 reads CASSYSTGGDFNEQFF. The CDR3 region has the DNA TGTGCCAGCAGTTATTCGACAGGGGGAGACTTCAATGAGCAGTTCTTC.

The rearrangement uses TRBV6-1 and TRBJ2-7; tentative D call: TRBD1 (6 bases). V shed 6 bases and J shed 2 bases, with 14 bases lying between them. This CDR3 spans 14 amino acids. The germline CDR1 and CDR2 sequences are MNHNS and SASEGT. CDR3 DNA: TGTGCCAGCAGGGCCTGGGACACAACCTACGAGCAGTACTTC. Encoded protein: CASRAWDTTYEQYF.

This chain joins TRBV4-1 and TRBJ1-1; D is possibly TRBD1 (6 bases). The V end was cut by 5 bases, the J end by 3 bases, with 10 bases between. Per the germline V gene, CDR1 is MGHRA and CDR2 is YSYEKL. The CDR3 extends over 13 amino acids. The DNA of the CDR3 is TGCGCCAGCAGCTCCCGACAGGACACTGAAGCTTTCTTT. Encoded protein: CASSSRQDTEAFF.

The chain joins TRBV6-1 to TRBJ1-1; D perhaps matches TRBD1 (5 bases). The CDR3 totals 14 residues. V lost 5 bases and J lost 1, with 11 bases in between. Germline CDR1 MNHNS, CDR2 SASEGT. The CDR3 sequence is CASSPYRQNTEAFF. CDR3 nucleotides: TGTGCCAGCAGTCCGTACAGGCAGAACACTGAAGCTTTCTTT.

V gene TRBV2 combines with J gene TRBJ1-1; D is unresolved. Germline values: CDR1 SNHLY, CDR2 FYNNEI. The V and J ends lost 8 bases and 5 bases respectively, with 18 bases between them. The CDR3 runs to 14 residues. The CDR3 DNA sequence: TGTGCCAGCCATTTGTCTGAGGTTAAGACTGAAGCTTTCTTT. Its protein product is CASHLSEVKTEAFF.

This clone was picked up a small number of times. This sequence joins TRBV30 and TRBJ2-7, with D maybe TRBD2 (5 bases). With 5 bases removed from V and 6 bases from J, the gap between germline ends came to 23 bases. The CDR3 is 15 amino acids. Germline CDR1 and CDR2: GTSNPN and SVGIG (reference sequence). In DNA form, the CDR3 reads TGTGCCTGGGCCCCCGCTAGCTGGTCGATAGGCGAGCAGTACTTC. Translation gives CAWAPASWSIGEQYF.

This clone has a handful of counts. The chain has TRBV2 and TRBJ2-6; D possibly corresponds to TRBD1 (7 bases). This CDR3 comprises 17 residues. Trimming took 4 bases from V and 0 from J, leaving 13 bases between them. CDR1 and CDR2 (germline): SNHLY, FYNNEI. CDR3 DNA: TGTGCCAGCAGTGGGACAGGACTACTCTCTGGGGCCAACGTCCTGACTTTC. This sequence encodes CASSGTGLLSGANVLTF.

This chain joins TRBV6-5 and TRBJ1-2; possible D gene TRBD1, 5 bases. The CDR3 totals 14 residues. Trimming shortened V by 2 bases and J by 3 bases, and 10 bases separated the two germline ends. CDR1 is MNHEY and CDR2 is SVGAGI in the germline V gene. CDR3 DNA: TGTGCCAGCAGTTACCTGGGGCCGGACTATGGCTACACCTTC. It encodes CASSYLGPDYGYTF.